This TCR beta chain is drawn from a study of cytomegalovirus exposure and HLA in healthy donors (TCRdb year 2017). Notes on the research overall: An earlier analysis of several hundred of the donors reported 276 Gb of sequence data and about 100 million unique TCR beta sequences from about 200 million T cells. Approximately 300 gigabases of sequencing data and 70 million to 95 million unique TCR sequences made up an early release that covered about 640 HLA-typed donors. The genetic ancestry cluster associated with self-reported Caucasian donors included 81% of the 350 to 500 genotyped donors. The study was designed to test whether signatures of past pathogen exposure could be identified by cataloging public T cell receptors. The study used immunosequencing to profile the T cell repertoires of 600 to 850 subjects and linked those repertoires to cytomegalovirus serostatus. Along with the roughly 700-subject first cohort, a separate validation cohort of around 120 different subjects was used. To predict cytomegalovirus infection status, the study brought together high-throughput TCR immunosequencing, statistical association of individual TCRs with disease status, and machine learning. A later analysis re-examined previously published TCR beta repertoires from about 670 donors and added high-resolution HLA genotyping to investigate patterns of TCR occurrence. Rather than drawing on any new phenotypic data, the later analysis identified candidate immune exposures from TCR beta sequences and the way those sequences occurred across donors. In an earlier analysis of over 550 of the donors, high-throughput TCR beta sequencing was used to judge whether each TCR beta V gene segment behaved as functional or pseudogenic. Donor age, sex, ethnicity and CMV serostatus were compiled alongside the repertoire data. In a later genetic analysis, genome-wide SNP genotypes for about 55% of the roughly 670 donors were used, and that subset was treated as a discovery cohort. All discovery cohort repertoires had been generated using a single sequencing platform. HLA typing included class I and class II loci at four-digit resolution. The number of typed donors differed by locus: roughly 629-640 for A, B, C, DRB1 and DQB1; roughly 510 for DQA1; approximately 600 for DPA1; and about 470 for DPB1. Four to six DR-DQ haplotypes were handled as single units for association and clustering, since linkage in the cohort was strong. Across 300 to 500 genotyped donors of the cohort, an average of roughly 230,000 unique TCR beta nucleotide sequences per donor were sequenced, and 15% to 20% of those sequences were non-productive.

Libraries were constructed by the immunoSEQ multiplex PCR assay. For the multiplex PCR, a mixture combining 60 forward primers for TCR Vbeta segments and 13 reverse primers for TCR Jbeta segments was used. A multiplex PCR assay on genomic DNA amplified the CDR3 region of rearranged TCR beta genes. On the Illumina HiSeq System, the amplified TCR beta libraries were sequenced as 87-base-pair reads. For the original study's pipeline: A later analysis counted about 80 million unique TCR beta chains across the 550 to 750 repertoires, and about 10 million of these chains were shared by at least two donors. A nearest-neighbor algorithm error-corrected the raw reads and collapsed the reads into unique sequences, merging closely related sequences to remove PCR and sequencing errors. To assign V, D and J gene segments, CDR3 sequences were aligned to IMGT reference sequences. For a sequence to be retained, at least a six-nucleotide match to both a V gene segment and a J gene segment was required. Rearrangements were classified as productive when the CDR3 lacked stop codons and remained in frame with V and J, and all other rearrangements were classified as non-productive. CDR3 was defined by IMGT convention, running from the second conserved V-encoded cysteine to the conserved J-encoded phenylalanine. Sequences without an unambiguous match to a single V gene segment were excluded from the earlier analysis of a few hundred of the donors. An earlier analysis of a few hundred of the donors called V segments functional above 56.7% productive rearrangements and segregating when the between-donor standard deviation exceeded 5%. A statistical classification framework was built for diagnosing cytomegalovirus status from the catalog of TCR beta chain sequences. V and J gene assignment, in a later analysis, came from comparing TCR nucleotide sequences with IMGT/GENE-DB human TR gene sequences. In a later analysis, CDR3 sequences and most-parsimonious VDJ recombination scenarios were assigned using the TCRdist pipeline. In a later analysis, each TCR beta chain was defined by its CDR3 amino acid sequence together with its V-gene family, and reads lacking a unique V-gene family were excluded. A later analysis removed 592 highly shared, low-generation-probability nucleotide sequences to deal with suspected cross-contamination and a sequencing artifact. In a later analysis, a clonal expansion index was calculated for each public chain from normalized within-repertoire ranks of inferred template counts. Generation probabilities in a later analysis came from a VDJ recombination model fitted to out-of-frame rearrangements, and those results were checked against IGoR. Hypergeometric tests were used in a later analysis to score TCR-TCR, TCR-HLA and TCR-CMV co-occurrence, with a repertoire-size bias correction applied to the TCR pairs. False discovery rates were estimated in a later analysis by permuting HLA or CMV assignments 20 times. In a later analysis, co-occurring TCRs were grouped using DBSCAN, and TCRdist sequence similarity was added for clustering within HLA-allele-positive subsets. Repertoires with fewer than 30,000 or more than 120,000 public chains were left out of co-occurrence clustering, as were about 5 repertoires with anomalous nucleotide sharing. TCRdb retrieved this table from immuneACCESS and kept in-frame rearrangements only. Not all clones are present; in checked studies, unresolved V genes account for under half, and no reason is known for the remainder. V and J calls and clone size come straight from that table; D and trimming were deduced from the DNA. A total of over 150,000 clones appear in this sample, about 80% of them only once. The biggest ten clones account for 1% of the sample.

The germline V and J ends show losses of 2 bases and 7 bases respectively, and no gene match explains 7 bases of the junction. Based on the germline V gene, the CDR1 and CDR2 sequences are SGHDT and YYEEEE. From cysteine to phenylalanine, the CDR3 is 14 amino acids long. The retained sequence is limited to the CDR3, 42 bases, with the frame set at the first base. What the work shows at the level of the full study, not this receptor alone: In a later genetic analysis, a missense DCLRE1C variant was associated with V-gene and J-gene trimming of TCR beta chains, and the association was replicated in an independent cohort. In a later analysis, HLA-associated TCR beta chains were found to be more clonally expanded and to have lower generation probabilities than equally common non-associated chains. Fewer than 20 rarely observed V segments, including chromosome 9 orphons, were excluded from the earlier analysis of about 500 of the donors because counts were too low. In the study, 150 to 200 TCR beta chains were listed as associated with cytomegalovirus. A group of highly shared sequence variants was considered likely to be a technical artifact of the sequencing pipeline. Correlated functional status among segregating V segments might reflect linkage disequilibrium, but an unknown experimental factor could not be ruled out. In a later analysis, most CMV-associated TCR beta chains were found to appear HLA-restricted, with HLA associations seemingly driven largely by CMV exposure. Only TCR beta chains were sequenced in this cohort, and the absence of alpha or paired-chain data limited detectable features. A later analysis reported that several top co-occurrence clusters appeared linked to parvovirus B19, influenza, CMV and Epstein-Barr virus. A later analysis found that TCR association rates varied across HLA loci, with DRB1 alleles showing the most associated TCRs and HLA-C alleles the fewest. In an earlier analysis of 587 of the donors, most TCR beta V segments appeared in productive rearrangements about 87% or about 30% of the time, broadly matching IMGT annotations. In a later analysis, some 17,000 TCR beta sequences were associated with specific HLA alleles at a false discovery rate of 0.05. Compared with the roughly 710-donor mean, donors in an Asian-associated ancestry cluster had fewer N-insertions in productive TCRs, according to a later genetic analysis. A further reported finding was that TCR beta sequences accurately predicted the HLA-A and HLA-B alleles for most subjects in the first cohort. Sequencing depth was assumed to be roughly uniform across donors in the presence/absence analyses, though that assumption may not hold. Because HLA typing was unavailable for some donors at each locus, only the typed subset was used in association tests. While some public TCRs were present in many individuals, most TCR sequences turned up only very rarely across donors. The classifier was reported to diagnose cytomegalovirus status with high specificity and sensitivity in both the original cohort and the validation cohort. CMV serostatus was the only immune exposure information available for the cohort. Because the 87-base-pair reads could not distinguish some IMGT-functional V segments, including TRBV6-2 and TRBV6-3, those segments were excluded. When HLA alleles, especially DR and DQ, strongly co-occurred, attributing TCR associations to individual alleles was difficult. A few of the identified cytomegalovirus-associated TCR beta chains were confirmed in vitro to be specific for cytomegalovirus antigens. The authors suggested that the approach could potentially be generalized to other disease states and immunological phenotypes.

A word on this clone: No cognate antigen has been identified for it. Base qualities are not provided; no much larger clone lies one nucleotide away.

The cohort was made up of 500 to 850 healthy bone marrow donors. Cohort members were all nominally healthy when sampled, although unrecorded immune exposures were likely present. The donor was CMV seropositive and belonged to the group of around 300 seropositive cohort members. Every donor gave a peripheral blood sample, and the peripheral blood mononuclear cells from that sample were used for TCR beta sequencing. The Qiagen DNeasy Blood Extraction Kit was used to extract genomic DNA from the blood cell samples. The chain was built from TRBV5-6 and TRBJ2-7; 9 middle bases align to TRBD2. Sequenced input: PBMCs. The TCR sequence derives from a woman between 45 and 60 years old in good health and CMV-seropositive. The DNA reads as follows: TGTGCCAGCAGCTTTAGCGGGGGAAATCTAGAGCAGTACTTC. Its coded protein is CASSFSGGNLEQYF. When the CDR3 is completed using the reference TRBV5-6 and TRBJ2-7 genes on either side, the full variable domain is DAGVTQSPTHLIKTRGQQVTLRCSPKSGHDTVSWYQQALGQGPQFIFQYYEEEERQRGNFPDRFSGHQFPNYSSELNVNALLLGDSALYLCASSFSGGNLEQYFGPGTRLTVT.